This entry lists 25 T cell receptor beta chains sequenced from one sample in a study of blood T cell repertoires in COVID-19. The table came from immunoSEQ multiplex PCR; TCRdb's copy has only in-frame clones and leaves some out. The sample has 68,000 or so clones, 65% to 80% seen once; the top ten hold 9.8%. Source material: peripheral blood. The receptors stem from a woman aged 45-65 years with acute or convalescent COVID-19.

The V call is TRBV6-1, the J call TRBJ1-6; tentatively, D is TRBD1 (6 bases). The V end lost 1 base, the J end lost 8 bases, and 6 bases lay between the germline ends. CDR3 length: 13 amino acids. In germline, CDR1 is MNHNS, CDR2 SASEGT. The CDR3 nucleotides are TGTGCCAGCAGTGAAGGGACAGATTCACCCCTCCACTTT. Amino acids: CASSEGTDSPLHF.

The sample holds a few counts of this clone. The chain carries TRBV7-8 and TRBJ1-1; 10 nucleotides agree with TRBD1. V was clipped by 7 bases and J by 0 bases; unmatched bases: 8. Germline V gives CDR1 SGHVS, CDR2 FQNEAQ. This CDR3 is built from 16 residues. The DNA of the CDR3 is TGTGCCAGCACAGAGGGGGACAGGGGTTTGAACACTGAAGCTTTCTTT. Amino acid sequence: CASTEGDRGLNTEAFF.

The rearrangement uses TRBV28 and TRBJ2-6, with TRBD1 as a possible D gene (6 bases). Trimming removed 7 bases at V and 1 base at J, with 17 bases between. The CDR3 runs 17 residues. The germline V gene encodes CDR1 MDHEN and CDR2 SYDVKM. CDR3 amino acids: CASIRQGKLSGANVLTF. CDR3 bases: TGTGCCAGCATTCGGCAGGGGAAATTATCTGGGGCCAACGTCCTGACTTTC.

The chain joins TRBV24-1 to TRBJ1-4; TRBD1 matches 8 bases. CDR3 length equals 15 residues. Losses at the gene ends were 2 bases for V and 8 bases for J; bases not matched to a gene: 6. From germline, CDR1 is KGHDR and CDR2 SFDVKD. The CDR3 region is CATSDSGQDGEKLFF. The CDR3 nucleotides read TGTGCCACCAGTGATTCGGGACAGGATGGCGAAAAACTGTTTTTT.

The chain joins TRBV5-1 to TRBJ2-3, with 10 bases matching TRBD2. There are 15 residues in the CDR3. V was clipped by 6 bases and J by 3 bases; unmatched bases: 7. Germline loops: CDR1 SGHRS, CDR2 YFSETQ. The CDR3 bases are TGCGCCAGCAAGCGGGGGGGCTCGGGAACAGATACGCAGTATTTT. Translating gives CASKRGGSGTDTQYF.

In nucleotides, the CDR3 is TGTGCCAGCAGCCATGGGACAGACCATGATTTCTATGGCTACACCTTC. Its protein product is CASSHGTDHDFYGYTF. This chain connects TRBV7-2 to TRBJ1-2; 7 nucleotides align to TRBD1. Germline CDR1 is SGHTA and CDR2 is FQGNSA. This CDR3 comprises 16 residues. V lost 5 bases and J lost 4; bases outside the gene matches: 13. The whole variable domain, remainder taken from reference TRBV7-2 and TRBJ1-2, is GAGVSQSPSNKVTEKGKDVELRCDPISGHTALYWYRQSLGQGLEFLIYFQGNSAPDKSGLPSDRFSAERTGGSVSTLTIQRTQQEDSAVYLCASSHGTDHDFYGYTFGSGTRLTVV.

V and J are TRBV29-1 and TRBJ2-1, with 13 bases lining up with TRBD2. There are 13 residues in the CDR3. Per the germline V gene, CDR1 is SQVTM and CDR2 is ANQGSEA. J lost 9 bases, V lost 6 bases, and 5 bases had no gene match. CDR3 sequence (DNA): TGCAGCGTCCGACTAGCGGGAGGTGCTGAGCAGTTCTTC. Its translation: CSVRLAGGAEQFF.

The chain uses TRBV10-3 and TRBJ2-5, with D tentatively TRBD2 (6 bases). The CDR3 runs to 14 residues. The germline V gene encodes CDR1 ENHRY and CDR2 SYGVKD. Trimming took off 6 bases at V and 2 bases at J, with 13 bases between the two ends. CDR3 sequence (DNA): TGTGCCATCAGCGTGGACGGGAGACAAGAGACCCAGTACTTC. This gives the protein CAISVDGRQETQYF.

As DNA, the CDR3 is TGTGCCAGCAGTGGAACAGGGGACCTAACGGGAAGCTACACCTTC. It is translated as CASSGTGDLTGSYTF. The V gene is TRBV25-1, the J gene TRBJ1-2; 7 positions agree with TRBD1. The germline CDR1 and CDR2 sequences are MGHDK and SYGVNS. V was clipped by 4 bases and J by 9 bases; unmatched bases: 14. This CDR3 is built from 15 residues.

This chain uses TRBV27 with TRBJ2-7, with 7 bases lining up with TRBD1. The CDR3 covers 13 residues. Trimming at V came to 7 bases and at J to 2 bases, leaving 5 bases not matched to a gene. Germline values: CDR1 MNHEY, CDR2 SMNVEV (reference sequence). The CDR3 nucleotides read TGTGCCAGCAAGGGACAGCGAACCTACGAGCAGTACTTC. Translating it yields CASKGQRTYEQYF.

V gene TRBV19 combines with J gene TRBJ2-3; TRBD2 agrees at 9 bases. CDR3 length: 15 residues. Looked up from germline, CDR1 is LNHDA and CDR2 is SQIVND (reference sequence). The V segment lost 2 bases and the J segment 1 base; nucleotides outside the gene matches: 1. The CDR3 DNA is TGTGCCAGTAGTATAATAGCGGGGGGCACAGATACGCAGTATTTT. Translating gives CASSIIAGGTDTQYF.

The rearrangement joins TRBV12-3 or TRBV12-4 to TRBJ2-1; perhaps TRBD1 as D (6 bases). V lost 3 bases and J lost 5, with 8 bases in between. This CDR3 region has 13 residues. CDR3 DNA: TGTGCCAGCAGTTTTCGGGACAACAATGAGCAGTTCTTC. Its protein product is CASSFRDNNEQFF.

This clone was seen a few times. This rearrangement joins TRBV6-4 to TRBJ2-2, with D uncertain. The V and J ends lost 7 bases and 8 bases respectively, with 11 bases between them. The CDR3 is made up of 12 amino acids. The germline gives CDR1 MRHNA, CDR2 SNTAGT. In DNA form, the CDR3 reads TGTGCCAGCACCGCCACTCGGGGGGAGCTGTTTTTT. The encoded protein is CASTATRGELFF.

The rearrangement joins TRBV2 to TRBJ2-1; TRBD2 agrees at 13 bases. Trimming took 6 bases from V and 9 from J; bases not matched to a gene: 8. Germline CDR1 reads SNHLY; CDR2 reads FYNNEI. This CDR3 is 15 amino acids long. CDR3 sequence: CASRPTLAGGSEQFF. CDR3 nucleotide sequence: TGTGCCAGCAGGCCTACACTAGCGGGAGGGAGTGAGCAGTTCTTC.

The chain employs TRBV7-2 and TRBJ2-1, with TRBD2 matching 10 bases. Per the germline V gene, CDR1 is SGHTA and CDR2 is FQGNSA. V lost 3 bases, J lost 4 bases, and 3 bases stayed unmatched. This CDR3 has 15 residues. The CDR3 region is CASSFGLAAYNEQFF. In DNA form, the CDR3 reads TGTGCCAGCAGCTTTGGACTAGCGGCTTACAATGAGCAGTTCTTC.

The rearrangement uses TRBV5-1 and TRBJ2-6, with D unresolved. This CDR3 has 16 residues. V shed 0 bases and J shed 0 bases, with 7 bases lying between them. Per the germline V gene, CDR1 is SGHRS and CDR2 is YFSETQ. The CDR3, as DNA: TGCGCCAGCAGCTTGGGTACAGCCTCTGGGGCCAACGTCCTGACTTTC. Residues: CASSLGTASGANVLTF.

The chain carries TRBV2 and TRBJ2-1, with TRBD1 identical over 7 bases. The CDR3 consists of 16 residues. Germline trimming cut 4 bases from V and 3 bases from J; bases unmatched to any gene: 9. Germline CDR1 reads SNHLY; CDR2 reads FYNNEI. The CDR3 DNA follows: TGTGCCAGCAGTGCCCCCTACAGGGGTGGCTACAATGAGCAGTTCTTC. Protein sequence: CASSAPYRGGYNEQFF.

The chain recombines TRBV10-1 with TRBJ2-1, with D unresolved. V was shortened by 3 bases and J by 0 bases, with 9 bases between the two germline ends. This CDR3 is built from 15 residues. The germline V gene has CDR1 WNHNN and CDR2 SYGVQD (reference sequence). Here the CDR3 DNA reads TGCGCCAGCAGTGACGGGTCCTCCTCCTACAATGAGCAGTTCTTC. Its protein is CASSDGSSSYNEQFF.

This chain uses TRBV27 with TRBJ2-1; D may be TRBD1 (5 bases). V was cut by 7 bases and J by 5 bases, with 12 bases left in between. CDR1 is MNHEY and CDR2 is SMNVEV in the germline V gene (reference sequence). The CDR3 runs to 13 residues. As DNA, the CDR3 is TGTGCCAGCACCTTAAGGGGAAACAATGAGCAGTTCTTC. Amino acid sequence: CASTLRGNNEQFF.

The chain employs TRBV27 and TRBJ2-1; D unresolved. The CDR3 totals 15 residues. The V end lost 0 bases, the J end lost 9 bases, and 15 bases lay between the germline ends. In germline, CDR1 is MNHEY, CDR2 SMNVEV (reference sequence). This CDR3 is CASSLSPSRFGEQFF. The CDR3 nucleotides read TGTGCCAGCAGTTTATCCCCTAGTCGCTTTGGTGAGCAGTTCTTC.

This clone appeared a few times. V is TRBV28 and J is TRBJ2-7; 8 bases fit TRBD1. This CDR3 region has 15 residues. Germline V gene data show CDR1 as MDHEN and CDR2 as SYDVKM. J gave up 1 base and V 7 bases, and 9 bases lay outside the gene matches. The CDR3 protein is CASMEWTGMSYEQYF. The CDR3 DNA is TGTGCCAGCATGGAGTGGACAGGGATGTCCTACGAGCAGTACTTC.

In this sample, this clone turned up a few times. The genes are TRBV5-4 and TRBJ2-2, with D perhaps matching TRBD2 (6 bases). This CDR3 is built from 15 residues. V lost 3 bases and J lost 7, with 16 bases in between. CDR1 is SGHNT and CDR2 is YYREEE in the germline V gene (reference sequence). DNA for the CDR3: TGTGCCAGCAGCTGGGGGGACTCTCGGAGCGGGGAGCTGTTTTTT. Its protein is CASSWGDSRSGELFF. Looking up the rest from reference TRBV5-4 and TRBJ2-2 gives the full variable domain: ETGVTQSPTHLIKTRGQQVTLRCSSQSGHNTVSWYQQALGQGPQFIFQYYREEENGRGNFPPRFSGLQFPNYSSELNVNALELDDSALYLCASSWGDSRSGELFFGEGSRLTVL.

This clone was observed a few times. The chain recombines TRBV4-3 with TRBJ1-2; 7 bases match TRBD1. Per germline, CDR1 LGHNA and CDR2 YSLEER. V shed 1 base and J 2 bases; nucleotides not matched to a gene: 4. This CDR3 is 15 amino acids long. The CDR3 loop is CASSQVPGQNYGYTF. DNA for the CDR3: TGCGCCAGCAGCCAAGTCCCGGGACAGAACTATGGCTACACCTTC.

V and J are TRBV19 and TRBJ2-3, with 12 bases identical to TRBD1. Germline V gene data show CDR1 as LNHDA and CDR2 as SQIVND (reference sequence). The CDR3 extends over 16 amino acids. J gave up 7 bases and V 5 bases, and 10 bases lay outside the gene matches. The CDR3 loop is CASSLGAGTGGYTQYF. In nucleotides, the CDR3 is TGTGCCAGTAGTCTCGGGGCCGGGACAGGGGGCTATACGCAGTATTTT.

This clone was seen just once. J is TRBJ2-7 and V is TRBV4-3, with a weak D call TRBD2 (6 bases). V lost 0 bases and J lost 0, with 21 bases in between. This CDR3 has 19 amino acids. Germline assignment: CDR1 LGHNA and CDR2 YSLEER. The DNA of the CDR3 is TGCGCCAGCAGCCAAGATTTGGTTAGGTCCGGGGGACTCTCCTACGAGCAGTACTTC. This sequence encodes CASSQDLVRSGGLSYEQYF.